The 23 T cell receptor beta chains below were found in one sample sequenced in a study of tumor-infiltrating lymphocytes in primary liver carcinoma. From 500 ng of total RNA, TCR beta-specific cDNA was reverse-transcribed using a constant-region primer. Libraries for TCR beta were built through three nested multiplex PCR rounds, which together made up a slightly modified ARM-PCR procedure. The two initial PCR rounds, roughly 9 cycles each, used TRBV1-TRBV30 forward and C-beta reverse primers. TCRdb processed the multiplex PCR reads anew with MiXCR; each CDR3 protein has one entry. The sample consists of 100,000 to 150,000 distinct CDR3 sequences, about 68% of them appearing once. Taking roughly 20-32 mg of unsorted bulk tissue, the authors co-extracted RNA and DNA. The source material was liver tumor tissue from sampling region 1. The subset here: tumor region T1, superior pole. The receptor source for this set is a woman in her sixties with primary liver carcinoma and hepatitis B virus infection.

This chain joins TRBV11-2 and TRBJ2-2; D may be TRBD2 (5 bases). Germline-derived CDR1 and CDR2 are SGHAT and FQNNGV. Trimming removed 5 bases from V and 6 bases from J, with 16 bases in between. This CDR3 spans 15 amino acids. CDR3 bases: TGTGCCAGCAGCCTTACTAGAGCGAGCGCCGGGGAGCTGTTTTTT. Encoded protein: CASSLTRASAGELFF.

This clonotype was detected only once. Possible read error: a much larger clone is one base away. V is TRBV10-3 and J is TRBJ2-2; no reliable D call. The CDR3 consists of 13 residues. Germline V gives CDR1 ENHRY, CDR2 SYGVKD. Trimming pared 4 bases from V and 7 bases from J, leaving 10 bases between. The CDR3 nucleotides are TGTGCCATCAGTGTCGGGTCCCACGGGGAGCTGTTTTTT. Translation gives CAISVGSHGELFF.

With respect to this clonotype: A much more abundant neighbour one base away suggests this may be a read error. This chain joins TRBV7-8 and TRBJ2-7; D gene unclear. CDR1 is SGHVS, CDR2 FQNEAQ, per germline. The length of the CDR3 is 18 residues. V was pared by 1 base and J by 3 bases, with 22 bases between. The CDR3 coding sequence is TGTGCCAGCAGCTTAGTGGCCAGGCCCGTCGGTGGGGACTACGAGCAGTACTTC. The encoded protein is CASSLVARPVGGDYEQYF.

Regarding this clonotype: No conserved phenylalanine or tryptophan is present at the end of the CDR3, so a read error is the likely explanation. V gene TRBV6-6 combines with J gene TRBJ1-1; D uncertain. V gave up 5 bases and J gave up 5 bases, with 18 bases separating them. This CDR3 has 15 amino acids. Germline lookup yields CDR1 MNHNY and CDR2 SVGAGI (reference sequence). The CDR3 sequence is CASSPTLAGRTEAFV. DNA of the CDR3: TGTGCCAGCAGTCCGACACTCGCGGGGAGAACTGAAGCTTTCGTT.

This clonotype was found once. The chain links TRBV11-2 to TRBJ1-2; 7 bases map to TRBD1. Germline CDR1 reads SGHAT; CDR2 reads FQNNGV. V dropped 4 bases and J dropped 10; count of bases not matched to a gene: 15. The CDR3 consists of 15 residues. The CDR3 here is CASSSDRVYLHDYTF. CDR3 bases: TGTGCCAGCAGCTCAGACAGGGTGTATCTTCATGACTACACCTTC.

Comments on this clonotype: Sequence at one end of the junction differs from germline and may be a read error. This chain links TRBV11-3 with TRBJ2-5; tentatively, D is TRBD1 or TRBD2 (6 bases each). The germline V gene encodes CDR1 SGHNT and CDR2 YENEEA. This CDR3 is 15 amino acids long. The DNA for the CDR3 is TGTGCCTGCGGACCCCCGACTAGTAGGGGGGAGACCCAATACTTC. Protein sequence: CACGPPTSRGETQYF.

The chain combines TRBV5-8 with TRBJ1-5; perhaps TRBD1 as D (6 bases). The CDR3 is 15 residues long. Trimming took 3 bases from V and 8 from J, leaving 18 bases between them. Per germline, CDR1 SGHTS and CDR2 YDEGEE. CDR3 protein: CASSWDIPSGEPQHF. CDR3 coding DNA: TGTGCCAGCAGCTGGGACATCCCGTCAGGGGAGCCCCAGCATTTT.

Comment on this clonotype: Relative to the germline gene, one junction end is altered; a read error may explain this. The chain employs TRBV11-2 and TRBJ1-1; D not certain. This CDR3 comprises 14 residues. Germline V CDR1 and CDR2: SGHAT, FQNNGV. The CDR3 loop reads CASSSLRPGTEAFF. Written as DNA, the CDR3 is TGTGCTAGCAGCTCACTTCGCCCTGGCACTGAAGCTTTCTTT.

The chain has TRBV11-2 and TRBJ1-5, with D perhaps matching TRBD1 (5 bases). Germline CDR1 is SGHAT and CDR2 is FQNNGV. The CDR3 has 14 residues. V lost 5 bases and J lost 1, with 9 bases in between. The CDR3 loop is CASSPRGSNQPQHF. In DNA, the CDR3 is TGTGCCAGCAGCCCTCGGGGGAGCAATCAGCCCCAGCATTTT.

This clonotype was recorded a few times. This chain links TRBV5-1 with TRBJ1-2, with TRBD1 matching over 10 bases. V lost 1 base, J lost 3 bases, and 6 bases stayed unmatched. The CDR3 extends over 16 amino acids. Germline CDR1 is SGHRS and CDR2 is YFSETQ. Here the CDR3 reads CASSLTPTGGDYGYTF. CDR3 bases: TGCGCCAGCAGCTTGACCCCGACAGGGGGCGACTATGGCTACACCTTC. Full variable domain (remainder filled in from reference TRBV5-1 and TRBJ1-2): KAGVTQTPRYLIKTRGQQVTLSCSPISGHRSVSWYQQTPGQGLQFLFEYFSETQRNKGNFPGRFSGRQFSNSRSEMNVSTLELGDSALYLCASSLTPTGGDYGYTFGSGTRLTVV.

Concerning this clonotype itself: A much larger clone lies one base from this, so it may be a read error. Lacking the conserved final phenylalanine or tryptophan, this CDR3 likely reflects a read error. This sequence joins TRBV12-3 or TRBV12-4 and TRBJ2-3, with D uncertain. This CDR3 has 12 amino acids. The germline V and J ends were trimmed by 2 bases and 5 bases, with 5 bases remaining between them. This CDR3 reads CASSLSRDTQYL. CDR3 in DNA: TGTGCCAGCAGTTTATCGAGAGATACGCAGTATTTG.

This clonotype was recorded at least ten times. The V and J genes are TRBV6-1 and TRBJ2-1; a possible D gene is TRBD1 (6 bases). Trimming stripped 6 bases from V and 9 bases from J, with 18 bases between. This CDR3 has 14 residues. Germline CDR1 reads MNHNS; CDR2 reads SASEGT. The CDR3 DNA is TGTGCCAGCAGCCCTCGGCAGGGGTCGGGTGAGCAGTTCTTC. This encodes CASSPRQGSGEQFF.

This clonotype was seen a few times. One end of the junction does not line up with germline, which may come from a read error. The chain uses TRBV28 and TRBJ1-1; TRBD1 might be the D (6 bases). Germline V lookup: CDR1 MDHEN, CDR2 SYDVKM. CDR3 length equals 14 residues. CDR3 in amino acids: CASSFRPWDTEAFF. CDR3 sequence (DNA): TGTGCCAGCAGTTTTAGGCCTTGGGACACTGAGGCTTTCTTT.

Details on this clonotype: Because the CDR3 is missing its conserved closing phenylalanine or tryptophan, this is likely a read error. The chain couples TRBV30 to TRBJ2-7; a possible D gene is TRBD1 (6 bases). The ends were cut back, 3 bases at V and 1 base at J, with 10 bases in the middle. The V gene's germline CDR1 is GTSNPN and CDR2 SVGIG (reference sequence). This CDR3 contains 13 residues. CDR3 sequence: CAWRVTGSYEQYS. The CDR3 DNA reads TGTGCCTGGAGGGTCACAGGGTCCTACGAGCAGTACTCC.

Points on this clonotype: An end of the junction differs from the germline gene, which may be a read error. The chain employs TRBV11-2 and TRBJ2-7; TRBD2 matches 11 bases. Germline values: CDR1 SGHAT, CDR2 FQNNGV. The CDR3 has 13 residues. CDR3 residues: CASSFTSGGEQYF. The CDR3 nucleotides are TGTGCCAGCAGCTTTACTAGCGGGGGCGAGCAGTACTTT.

Concerning this clonotype itself: The junction does not match germline at one end; this may be a read error. V is TRBV29-1 and J is TRBJ2-3; D is unclear. Germline CDR1 SQVTM, CDR2 ANQGSEA. The CDR3 totals 14 residues. In nucleotides, the CDR3 is TGCAGCGTTGAACTCCCCCCGGGTTCAGGTACGCGGTATTTC. Amino acid sequence: CSVELPPGSGTRYF.

This clonotype was counted between two and nine times. This sequence joins TRBV12-3 or TRBV12-4 and TRBJ2-2; D is unresolved. The CDR3 contains 13 residues. V was trimmed by 6 bases and J by 6 bases, leaving 11 bases between them. DNA of the CDR3: TGTGCCAGCAGGTTAAGGGTCGCCGGGGAGCTGTTTTTT. Encoded protein: CASRLRVAGELFF.

V usage is TRBV7-9 and J usage is TRBJ2-7; 9 nucleotides agree with TRBD1. This CDR3 is 15 amino acids long. Unmatched junction bases numbered 7, after V lost 6 bases and J lost 1 base. The germline gives CDR1 SEHNR, CDR2 FQNEAQ (reference sequence). The CDR3 DNA reads as TGTGCCAGCAGTCGACAGGGGGTGCGTTCCTACGAGCAGTACTTC. Translated: CASSRQGVRSYEQYF.

A remark on this clonotype: The germline gene is not matched at one end of the junction; a read error may be the cause. This chain connects TRBV29-1 to TRBJ2-2; a possible D gene is TRBD1 (7 bases). The CDR3 is 15 residues long. Germline CDR1 is SQVTM and CDR2 is ANQGSEA. The CDR3: CGVGTAGSNTWELFF. The CDR3 bases are TGCGGCGTCGGGACAGCGGGTTCGAACACCTGGGAGCTGTTTTTT.

This sequence joins TRBV28 and TRBJ2-3, with 10 bases that match TRBD2. Germline trimming cut 7 bases from V and 8 bases from J; bases unmatched to any gene: 9. Germline V lookup: CDR1 MDHEN, CDR2 SYDVKM. The CDR3 spans 14 residues. The CDR3 bases are TGTGCCAGCATCCAGTCTAGCGGGAGAGGTACGCAGTATTTT. Translation gives CASIQSSGRGTQYF.

Concerning this clonotype: One end of the junction is discordant with germline, which a read error may explain. V gene TRBV6-6 combines with J gene TRBJ2-4, with TRBD1 identical over 7 bases. This CDR3 region has 17 residues. Per germline, CDR1 MNHNY and CDR2 SVGAGI (reference sequence). The CDR3 protein is CASNVNPTGLAKNIQYF. The CDR3 bases are TGCGCCAGCAACGTAAACCCGACAGGGTTAGCCAAAAACATTCAGTACTTC.

The rearrangement uses TRBV28 and TRBJ2-6; D not resolved. V was pared by 7 bases and J by 1 base, with 14 bases between. This CDR3 is 16 amino acids long. The germline CDR1 and CDR2 sequences are MDHEN and SYDVKM. CDR3 sequence (DNA): TGTGCCAGCATTCCCGCCAGTATATCTGGGGCCAACGTCCTGACTTTC. Translating it yields CASIPASISGANVLTF.

J is TRBJ2-7 and V is TRBV11-2; possibly TRBD2 for D (5 bases). Germline CDR1 is SGHAT and CDR2 is FQNNGV. There are 14 residues in the CDR3. Trimming took 11 bases from V and 3 from J, leaving 20 bases between them. In DNA form, the CDR3 reads TGTGCCGGAAGCTTAGAAGGAGGCCTCTACGAGCAGTACTTC. Translated: CAGSLEGGLYEQYF.